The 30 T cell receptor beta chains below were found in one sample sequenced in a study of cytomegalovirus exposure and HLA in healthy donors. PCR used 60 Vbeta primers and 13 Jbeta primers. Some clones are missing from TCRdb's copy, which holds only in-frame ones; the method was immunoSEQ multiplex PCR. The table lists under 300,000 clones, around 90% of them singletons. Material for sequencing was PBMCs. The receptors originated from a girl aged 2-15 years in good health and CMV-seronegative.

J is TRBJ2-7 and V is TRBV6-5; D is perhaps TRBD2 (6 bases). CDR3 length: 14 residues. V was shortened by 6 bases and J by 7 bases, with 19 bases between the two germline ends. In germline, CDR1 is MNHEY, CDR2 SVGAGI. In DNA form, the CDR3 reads TGTGCCAGCAGCGGACTAACCGGCGGTCGGGAGCAGTACTTC. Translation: CASSGLTGGREQYF.

In DNA form, the CDR3 reads TGTGCCAGCAGCAAAGAGGTTCCCGGGGAGCTGTTTTTT. Translation gives CASSKEVPGELFF. This rearrangement joins TRBV7-2 to TRBJ2-2; D unclear. This CDR3 region has 13 residues. Trimming removed 5 bases from V and 6 bases from J, with 10 bases in between. Germline V lookup: CDR1 SGHTA, CDR2 FQGNSA.

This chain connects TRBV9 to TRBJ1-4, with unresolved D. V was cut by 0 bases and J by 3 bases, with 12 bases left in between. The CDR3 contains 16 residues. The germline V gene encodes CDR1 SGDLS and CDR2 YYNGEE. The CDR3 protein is CASSVVEGSANEKLFF. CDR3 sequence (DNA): TGTGCCAGCAGCGTAGTAGAGGGCTCAGCTAATGAAAAACTGTTTTTT.

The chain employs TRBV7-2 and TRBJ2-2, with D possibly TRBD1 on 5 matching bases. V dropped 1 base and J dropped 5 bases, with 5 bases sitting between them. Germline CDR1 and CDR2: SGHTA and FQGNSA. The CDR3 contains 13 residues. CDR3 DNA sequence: TGTGCCAGCAGCTTAGGACAGACCGGGGAGCTGTTTTTT. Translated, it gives CASSLGQTGELFF.

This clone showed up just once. For the CDR3, the DNA is TGTGCCAGCTCGACAGGGGTCTCCTACGAGCAGTACTTC. Protein product: CASSTGVSYEQYF. The V gene is TRBV18, the J gene TRBJ2-7; TRBD1 aligns across 8 bases. Germline V gene lookup returns CDR1 KGHSH and CDR2 LQKENI. There are 13 residues in the CDR3. V shed 6 bases and J 0 bases; nucleotides not matched to a gene: 1.

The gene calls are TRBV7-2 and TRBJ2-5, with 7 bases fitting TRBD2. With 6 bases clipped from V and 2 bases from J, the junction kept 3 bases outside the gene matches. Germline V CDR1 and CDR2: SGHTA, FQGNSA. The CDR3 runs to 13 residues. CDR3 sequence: CASRRSGQETQYF. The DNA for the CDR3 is TGTGCCAGCAGGCGTAGCGGGCAAGAGACCCAGTACTTC. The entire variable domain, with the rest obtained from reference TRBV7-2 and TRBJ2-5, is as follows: GAGVSQSPSNKVTEKGKDVELRCDPISGHTALYWYRQSLGQGLEFLIYFQGNSAPDKSGLPSDRFSAERTGGSVSTLTIQRTQQEDSAVYLCASRRSGQETQYFGPGTRLLVL.

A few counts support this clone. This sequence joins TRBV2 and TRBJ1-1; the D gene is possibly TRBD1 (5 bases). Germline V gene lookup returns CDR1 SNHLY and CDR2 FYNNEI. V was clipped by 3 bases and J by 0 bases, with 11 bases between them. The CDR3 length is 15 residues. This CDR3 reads CASSDLVGLNTEAFF. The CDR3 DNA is TGTGCCAGCAGTGACTTGGTGGGGCTGAACACTGAAGCTTTCTTT.

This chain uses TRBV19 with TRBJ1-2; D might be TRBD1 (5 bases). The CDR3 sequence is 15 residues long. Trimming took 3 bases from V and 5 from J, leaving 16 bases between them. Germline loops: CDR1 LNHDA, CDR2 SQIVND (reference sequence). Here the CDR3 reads CASSIQAGQRYGYTF. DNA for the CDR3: TGTGCCAGTAGTATCCAGGCAGGGCAGAGGTATGGCTACACCTTC. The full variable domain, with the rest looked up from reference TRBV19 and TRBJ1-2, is DGGITQSPKYLFRKEGQNVTLSCEQNLNHDAMYWYRQDPGQGLRLIYYSQIVNDFQKGDIAEGYSVSREKKESFPLTVTSAQKNPTAFYLCASSIQAGQRYGYTFGSGTRLTVV.

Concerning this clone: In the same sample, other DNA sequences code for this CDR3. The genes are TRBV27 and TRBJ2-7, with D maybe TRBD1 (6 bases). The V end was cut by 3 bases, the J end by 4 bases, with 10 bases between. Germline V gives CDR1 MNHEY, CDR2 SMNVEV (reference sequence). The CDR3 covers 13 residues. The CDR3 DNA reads TGTGCCAGCAGTTTTCTACAGGGTTACGAGCAGTACTTC. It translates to CASSFLQGYEQYF.

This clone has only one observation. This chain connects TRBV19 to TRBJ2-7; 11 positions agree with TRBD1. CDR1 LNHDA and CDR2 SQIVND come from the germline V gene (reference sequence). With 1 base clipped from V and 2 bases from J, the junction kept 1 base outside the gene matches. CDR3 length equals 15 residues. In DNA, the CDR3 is TGTGCCAGTAGTATAGGGGGACAGGGGGCCTACGAGCAGTACTTC. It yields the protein CASSIGGQGAYEQYF.

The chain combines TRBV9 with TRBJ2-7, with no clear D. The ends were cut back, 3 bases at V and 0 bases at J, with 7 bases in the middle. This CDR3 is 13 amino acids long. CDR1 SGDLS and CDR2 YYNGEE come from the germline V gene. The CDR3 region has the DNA TGTGCCAGCAGCGGGGCGAGCTCCTACGAGCAGTACTTC. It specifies CASSGASSYEQYF.

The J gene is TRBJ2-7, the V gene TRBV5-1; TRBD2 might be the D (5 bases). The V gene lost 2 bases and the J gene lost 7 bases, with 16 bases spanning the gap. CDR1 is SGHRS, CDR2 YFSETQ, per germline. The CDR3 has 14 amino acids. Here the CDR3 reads CASSLSGVLGEQYF. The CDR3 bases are TGCGCCAGCAGCTTATCCGGGGTCTTGGGGGAGCAGTACTTC.

The CDR3 sequence: CASSQTPVGGIIYEQYF. The CDR3 bases are TGTGCCAGCTCACAAACTCCGGTTGGGGGGATCATATACGAGCAGTACTTC. This chain joins TRBV18 and TRBJ2-7; possible D gene TRBD2, 6 bases. Germline-derived CDR1 and CDR2 are KGHSH and LQKENI. The CDR3 contains 17 residues. Between the trimmed V and J ends, which lost 4 bases and 4 bases, there was a span of 23 bases.

The CDR3 sequence is CASSPGLVAGFQETQYF. The DNA for the CDR3 is TGCGCCAGCAGCCCAGGCCTGGTGGCGGGGTTTCAAGAGACCCAGTACTTC. This sequence joins TRBV4-1 and TRBJ2-5; possible D gene TRBD2, 6 bases. The ends were cut back, 4 bases at V and 2 bases at J, with 20 bases in the middle. Germline CDR1 and CDR2: MGHRA and YSYEKL. The CDR3 runs 17 residues.

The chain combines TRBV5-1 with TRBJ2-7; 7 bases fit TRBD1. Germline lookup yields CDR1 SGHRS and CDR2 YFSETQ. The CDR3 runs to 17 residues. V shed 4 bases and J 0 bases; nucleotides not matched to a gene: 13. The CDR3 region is CASSHPRQGSSSYEQYF. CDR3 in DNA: TGCGCCAGCAGCCACCCCCGACAGGGATCGAGCTCCTACGAGCAGTACTTC.

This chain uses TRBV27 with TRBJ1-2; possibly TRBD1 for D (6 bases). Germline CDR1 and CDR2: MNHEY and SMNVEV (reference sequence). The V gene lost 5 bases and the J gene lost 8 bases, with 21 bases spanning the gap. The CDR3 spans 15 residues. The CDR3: CASSPLGEGGGGYTF. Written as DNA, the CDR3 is TGTGCCAGCAGTCCTCTAGGGGAGGGGGGAGGAGGCTACACCTTC.

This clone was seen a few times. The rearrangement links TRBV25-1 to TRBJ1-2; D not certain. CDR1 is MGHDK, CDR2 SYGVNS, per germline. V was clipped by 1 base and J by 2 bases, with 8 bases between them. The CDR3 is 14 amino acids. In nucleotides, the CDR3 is TGTGCCAGCAGTGAATCACCTATAAACTATGGCTACACCTTC. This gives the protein CASSESPINYGYTF.

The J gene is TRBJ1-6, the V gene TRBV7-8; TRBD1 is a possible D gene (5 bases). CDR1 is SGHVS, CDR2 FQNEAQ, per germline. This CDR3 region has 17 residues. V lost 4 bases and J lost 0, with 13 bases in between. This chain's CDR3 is CASSSPGGSSYNSPLHF. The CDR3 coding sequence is TGTGCCAGCAGCTCGCCGGGGGGGAGCTCCTATAATTCACCCCTCCACTTT.

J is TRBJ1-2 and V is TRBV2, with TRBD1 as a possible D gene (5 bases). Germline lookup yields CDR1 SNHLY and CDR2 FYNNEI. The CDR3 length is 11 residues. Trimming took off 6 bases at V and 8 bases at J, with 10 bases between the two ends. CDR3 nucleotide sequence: TGTGCCAGCAGGGCAGGGTTGGGCTACACCTTC. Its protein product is CASRAGLGYTF. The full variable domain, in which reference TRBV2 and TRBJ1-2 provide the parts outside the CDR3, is EPEVTQTPSHQVTQMGQEVILRCVPISNHLYFYWYRQILGQKVEFLVSFYNNEISEKSEIFDDQFSVERPDGSNFTLKIRSTKLEDSAMYFCASRAGLGYTFGSGTRLTVV.

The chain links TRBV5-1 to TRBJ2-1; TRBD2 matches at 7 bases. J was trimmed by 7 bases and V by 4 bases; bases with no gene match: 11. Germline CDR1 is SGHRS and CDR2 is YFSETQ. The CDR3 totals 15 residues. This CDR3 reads CASSPPTGGGNEQFF. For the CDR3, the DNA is TGCGCCAGCAGCCCCCCAACGGGAGGCGGGAATGAGCAGTTCTTC.

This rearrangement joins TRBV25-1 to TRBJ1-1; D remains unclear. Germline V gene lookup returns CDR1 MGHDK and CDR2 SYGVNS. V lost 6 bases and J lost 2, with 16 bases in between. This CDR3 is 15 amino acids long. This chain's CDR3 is CASSRIAGSNTEAFF. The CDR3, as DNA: TGTGCCAGCAGCCGAATCGCGGGGAGTAACACTGAAGCTTTCTTT.

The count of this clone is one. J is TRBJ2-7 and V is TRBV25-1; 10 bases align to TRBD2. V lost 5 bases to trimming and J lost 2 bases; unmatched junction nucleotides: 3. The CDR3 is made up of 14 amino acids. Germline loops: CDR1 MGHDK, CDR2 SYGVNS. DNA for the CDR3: TGTGCCAGCAGTCGGACTAGCGGACCCTACGAGCAGTACTTC. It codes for CASSRTSGPYEQYF.

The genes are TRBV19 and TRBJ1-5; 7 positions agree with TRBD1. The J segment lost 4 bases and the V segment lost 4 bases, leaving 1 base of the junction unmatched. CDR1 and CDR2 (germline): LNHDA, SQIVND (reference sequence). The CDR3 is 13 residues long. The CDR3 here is CASSRDRNQPQHF. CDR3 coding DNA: TGTGCCAGTAGTAGGGACAGAAATCAGCCCCAGCATTTT. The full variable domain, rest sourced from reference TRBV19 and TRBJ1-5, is DGGITQSPKYLFRKEGQNVTLSCEQNLNHDAMYWYRQDPGQGLRLIYYSQIVNDFQKGDIAEGYSVSREKKESFPLTVTSAQKNPTAFYLCASSRDRNQPQHFGDGTRLSIL.

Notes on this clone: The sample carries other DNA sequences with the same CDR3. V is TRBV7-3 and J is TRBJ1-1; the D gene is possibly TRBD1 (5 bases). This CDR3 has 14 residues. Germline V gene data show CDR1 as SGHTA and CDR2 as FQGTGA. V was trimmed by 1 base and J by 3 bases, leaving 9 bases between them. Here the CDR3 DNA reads TGTGCCAGCAGCTTAATCGGAGGGGACACTGAAGCTTTCTTT. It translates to CASSLIGGDTEAFF.

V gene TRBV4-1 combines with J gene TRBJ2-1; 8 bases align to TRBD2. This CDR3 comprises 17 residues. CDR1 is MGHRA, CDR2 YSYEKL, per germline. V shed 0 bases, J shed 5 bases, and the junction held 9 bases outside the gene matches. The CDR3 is CASSQDSVAGQDNEQFF. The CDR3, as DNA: TGCGCCAGCAGCCAAGATAGCGTAGCGGGGCAGGACAATGAGCAGTTCTTC.

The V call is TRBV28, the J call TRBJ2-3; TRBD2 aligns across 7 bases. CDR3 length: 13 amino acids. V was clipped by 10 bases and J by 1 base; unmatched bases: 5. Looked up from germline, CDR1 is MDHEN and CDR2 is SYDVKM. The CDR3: CATRTSGTDTQYF. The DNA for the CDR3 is TGTGCCACCAGAACTAGCGGCACAGATACGCAGTATTTT.

CDR3 protein: CASSEGELLDEQYF. CDR3 nucleotides: TGTGCCAGCAGCGAGGGAGAATTACTAGACGAGCAGTACTTC. The V gene is TRBV5-5, the J gene TRBJ2-7; tentative D call: TRBD2 (5 bases). The CDR3 sequence is 14 residues long. Trimming cost V 4 bases and J 5 bases, with 16 bases left between them. The germline CDR1 and CDR2 sequences are SGHKS and YYEKEE (reference sequence). The entire variable domain, with the rest obtained from reference TRBV5-5 and TRBJ2-7, is as follows: DAGVTQSPTHLIKTRGQQVTLRCSPISGHKSVSWYQQVLGQGPQFIFQYYEKEERGRGNFPDRFSARQFPNYSSELNVNALLLGDSALYLCASSEGELLDEQYFGPGTRLTVT.

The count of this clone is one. The CDR3 DNA sequence: TGCGCCAGCAGGGGTGGTCAGGGGTCAGATACGCAGTATTTT. It encodes CASRGGQGSDTQYF. This chain uses TRBV5-1 with TRBJ2-3; D possibly corresponds to TRBD1 (6 bases). The CDR3 is made up of 14 amino acids. The germline gives CDR1 SGHRS, CDR2 YFSETQ. V lost 5 bases, J lost 4 bases, and 14 bases lay in between.

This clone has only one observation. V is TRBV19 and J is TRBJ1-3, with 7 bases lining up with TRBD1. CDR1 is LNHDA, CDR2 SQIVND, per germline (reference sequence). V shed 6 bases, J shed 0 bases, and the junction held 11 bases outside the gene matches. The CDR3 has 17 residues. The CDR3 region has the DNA TGTGCCAGTAGCATGAACCCGGGACAGCTCTCTGGAAACACCATATATTTT. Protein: CASSMNPGQLSGNTIYF.

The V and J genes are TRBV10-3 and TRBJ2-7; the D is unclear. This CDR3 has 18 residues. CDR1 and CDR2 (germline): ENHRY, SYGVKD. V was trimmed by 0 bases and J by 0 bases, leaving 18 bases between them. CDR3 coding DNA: TGTGCCATCAGTGAGTCGATATTTCGCGGATCTTCCTCCTACGAGCAGTACTTC. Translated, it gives CAISESIFRGSSSYEQYF.